Sequencing of this T cell receptor beta chain was carried out in a study of memory CD4+ T cells and cytomegalovirus serostatus. Regarding the study as a whole: CD4+ memory repertoires contained about two fifths of the roughly 160 reported CMV TCRbeta sequences.

The sort gate was single viable CD3+CD4+CD8-CD45RO+ cells for memory CD4+ T cells. Profiled with immunoSEQ multiplex PCR; TCRdb holds only in-frame clones, not every one. Of about 42,000 clones listed, 78% were seen once; the top ten hold approximately 0.85%. To note about this clone: Its antigen remains unknown.

Trimming removed 5 bases at V and 4 bases at J, with 17 bases between. Germline V CDR1 and CDR2: SEHNR, FQNEAQ (reference sequence). The length of the CDR3 is 16 residues. The source material was memory CD4+ T cells from blood. The V call is TRBV7-9, the J call TRBJ1-4; D perhaps matches TRBD1 (6 bases). This receptor was identified in an adult in good health and CMV-seronegative. The CDR3 loop is CASSLHRDGGNEKLFF. Here the CDR3 DNA reads TGTGCCAGCAGCCTCCACAGGGATGGTGGTAATGAAAAACTGTTTTTT.